This T cell receptor (beta chain) was recovered during a study of shared clonotypes between healthy human individuals. Study overall: CD4 naive and memory got three plates each, CD8 naive two, CD8 memory one.

This clone was seen a single time. Clones were sequenced by immunoSEQ multiplex PCR, and TCRdb holds only the in-frame ones, with some missing. Altogether roughly 660,000 clones are present, about 90% being singletons, with the ten largest covering approximately 35%. The germline CDR1 and CDR2 sequences are MNHEY and SMNVEV (reference sequence). V trimming: 9 bases; J trimming: 2 bases; junction bases outside the gene matches: 15. This CDR3 contains 17 residues. The source of this sequence is a man younger than 35 in good health. Some clones in this sample may be carry-over from other donors' samples. This sequence joins TRBV27 and TRBJ1-2; 10 positions agree with TRBD1. Sequences were obtained from memory CD8+ T cells from PBMCs. The subset denotes: CD45RO+ cells pooled with CCR7-negative TemRA cells. The DNA of the CDR3 is TGTGCCAGTTTATCGTCGACAGGGGGCGAGGGGAACTATGGCTACACCTTC. This encodes CASLSSTGGEGNYGYTF.